Below are 18 T cell receptor beta chains sequenced from a single sample in a study of blood T cell repertoires in COVID-19. Libraries were prepared by immunoSEQ multiplex PCR; TCRdb keeps only in-frame clonotypes and omits some of them. The table records roughly 290,000 clones, 80% to 90% of them present only once. Sequences were obtained from peripheral blood. All receptors come from a woman aged 45-60 years who had recovered from COVID-19.

The chain has TRBV6-5 and TRBJ1-1, with D unclear. Looked up from germline, CDR1 is MNHEY and CDR2 is SVGAGI. V lost 5 bases to trimming and J lost 4 bases, with 11 bases between them. The CDR3 sequence is 13 residues long. The CDR3 DNA is TGTGCCAGCAGTCCGGGGTCGACCACTGAAGCTTTCTTT. This translates into CASSPGSTTEAFF.

This sequence joins TRBV19 and TRBJ1-3, with no clear D. This CDR3 is built from 14 residues. Germline CDR1 LNHDA, CDR2 SQIVND (reference sequence). V was shortened by 3 bases and J by 0 bases, with 6 bases between the two germline ends. The CDR3 bases are TGTGCCAGTAGTATTCGGAGCTCTGGAAACACCATATATTTT. This sequence encodes CASSIRSSGNTIYF.

This chain's CDR3 is CASSQEAGVQYF. The CDR3 DNA follows: TGCGCCAGCAGCCAAGAGGCGGGTGTGCAGTACTTC. The rearrangement joins TRBV4-3 to TRBJ2-7, with D possibly being TRBD2 (5 bases). The CDR3 runs to 12 residues. Looked up from germline, CDR1 is LGHNA and CDR2 is YSLEER. Trimming left V 0 bases short and J 9 bases short, with 9 bases between.

The chain has TRBV5-4 and TRBJ1-2; a possible D gene is TRBD1 (5 bases). This CDR3 has 14 amino acids. Germline CDR1 is SGHNT and CDR2 is YYREEE (reference sequence). V dropped 1 base and J dropped 8 bases, with 15 bases sitting between them. The CDR3 sequence is CASSLRRDGWGYTF. As DNA, the CDR3 is TGTGCCAGCAGCTTGCGCAGGGATGGTTGGGGCTACACCTTC.

The CDR3 sequence: CASTPTGGALETQYF. The CDR3 nucleotides are TGTGCCAGCACCCCGACAGGGGGCGCGTTGGAGACCCAGTACTTC. The gene calls are TRBV6-2 or TRBV6-3 and TRBJ2-5, with 10 bases matching TRBD1. Looked up from germline, CDR1 is MNHEY and CDR2 is SVGEGT. The CDR3 has 15 residues. V lost 7 bases to trimming and J lost 5 bases; unmatched junction nucleotides: 10.

The chain recombines TRBV2 with TRBJ1-2; D uncertain. The CDR3 runs to 14 residues. Trimming removed 5 bases at V and 3 bases at J, with 13 bases between. Germline CDR1 is SNHLY and CDR2 is FYNNEI. The CDR3 spells CASSYPREYYGYTF. CDR3 in DNA: TGTGCCAGCAGTTATCCCCGGGAGTACTATGGCTACACCTTC.

The rearrangement joins TRBV2 to TRBJ2-5; perhaps TRBD2 as D (6 bases). The CDR3 contains 14 residues. The V gene's germline CDR1 is SNHLY and CDR2 FYNNEI. V was pared by 10 bases and J by 0 bases, with 15 bases between. Here the CDR3 DNA reads TGTGCCATTACGCCACGGGAGAACCAAGAGACCCAGTACTTC. Amino acid sequence: CAITPRENQETQYF. The full variable domain, its missing parts supplied by reference TRBV2 and TRBJ2-5, is EPEVTQTPSHQVTQMGQEVILRCVPISNHLYFYWYRQILGQKVEFLVSFYNNEISEKSEIFDDQFSVERPDGSNFTLKIRSTKLEDSAMYFCAITPRENQETQYFGPGTRLLVL.

This chain connects TRBV5-1 to TRBJ1-4, with D tentatively TRBD1 (5 bases). V was shortened by 3 bases and J by 3 bases, with 9 bases between the two germline ends. The CDR3 consists of 14 residues. Germline CDR1 SGHRS, CDR2 YFSETQ. CDR3 sequence (DNA): TGCGCCAGCAGCTCCGAGACAGCTAATGAAAAACTGTTTTTT. Its translation: CASSSETANEKLFF.

The V and J genes are TRBV5-6 and TRBJ1-6; TRBD1 aligns across 7 bases. The CDR3 loop spans 16 amino acids. CDR1 is SGHDT and CDR2 is YYEEEE in the germline V gene. J was trimmed by 0 bases and V by 3 bases; bases with no gene match: 3. The CDR3 DNA reads TGTGCCAGCAGCTCGAGACAGGGCTCCTATAATTCACCCCTCCACTTT. As protein: CASSSRQGSYNSPLHF.

The chain carries TRBV19 and TRBJ2-1; D gene ambiguous. Germline loops: CDR1 LNHDA, CDR2 SQIVND (reference sequence). The CDR3 runs to 15 residues. V lost 0 bases and J 6 bases, leaving 12 bases between the germline ends. CDR3 in DNA: TGTGCCAGTAGTATAGACACTCTCACTTCCAATGAGCAGTTCTTC. Translating it yields CASSIDTLTSNEQFF.

This sequence joins TRBV21-1 and TRBJ1-4; the table assigns TRBD1, which was not confirmed against the DNA. TRBV21-1 is noted as a pseudogene. This CDR3 comprises 16 residues. In DNA, the CDR3 is TGTGCCAGCAGCAGCAACCTCAGGGTGGCTAATGAAAAACTGTTTTTT. Protein product: CASSSNLRVANEKLFF.

This chain uses TRBV30 with TRBJ1-1, with D maybe TRBD1 (5 bases). The CDR3 has 12 amino acids. The germline CDR1 and CDR2 sequences are GTSNPN and SVGIG (reference sequence). Trimming cost V 7 bases and J 6 bases, with 15 bases left between them. CDR3 sequence reads: CAFYRGSAEAFF. For the CDR3, the DNA is TGTGCCTTTTATCGGGGGTCCGCTGAAGCTTTCTTT.

This chain links TRBV19 with TRBJ1-2; D may be TRBD1 (6 bases). The CDR3 contains 16 residues. CDR1 and CDR2 from the germline V gene are LNHDA and SQIVND (reference sequence). Trimming left V 3 bases short and J 4 bases short, with 18 bases between. This CDR3 reads CASSIEYFAGAYGYTF. CDR3 bases: TGTGCCAGTAGTATTGAATATTTTGCAGGGGCCTATGGCTACACCTTC.

The chain uses TRBV10-2 and TRBJ2-3, with D possibly matching TRBD2 (6 bases). CDR1 WSHSY and CDR2 SAAADI come from the germline V gene. The CDR3 runs 11 residues. Trimming took off 8 bases at V and 11 bases at J, with 14 bases between the two ends. Written as DNA, the CDR3 is TGCGCCAGCTCCCGGGACTCCGAGCAGTATTTT. Protein: CASSRDSEQYF.

This clone occurred a few times. The V and J genes are TRBV5-6 and TRBJ1-5; D may be TRBD1 (6 bases). V lost 4 bases, J lost 4 bases, and 15 bases lay in between. Germline CDR1 reads SGHDT; CDR2 reads YYEEEE. This CDR3 has 15 residues. The CDR3 sequence: CASSRQQGWNQPQHF. The CDR3 DNA is TGTGCCAGCAGCCGCCAACAGGGATGGAATCAGCCCCAGCATTTT.

This sequence joins TRBV27 and TRBJ1-5; weak D call: TRBD1 (5 bases). Between the trimmed V and J ends, which lost 3 bases and 5 bases, there was a span of 8 bases. This CDR3 spans 13 amino acids. Germline values: CDR1 MNHEY, CDR2 SMNVEV (reference sequence). CDR3: CASSFSGHQPQHF. The CDR3 DNA reads as TGTGCCAGCAGTTTTTCAGGGCATCAGCCCCAGCATTTT.

The gene calls are TRBV9 and TRBJ1-2, with a possible D match to TRBD1 (6 bases). CDR1 and CDR2 (germline): SGDLS, YYNGEE. The V end was cut by 0 bases, the J end by 8 bases, with 17 bases between. The CDR3 loop spans 15 amino acids. In DNA, the CDR3 is TGTGCCAGCAGCGTAGAGGCCGCCGGGGGGCACGGCTACACCTTC. It yields the protein CASSVEAAGGHGYTF. The variable domain in full, with the rest retrieved from reference TRBV9 and TRBJ1-2, is DSGVTQTPKHLITATGQRVTLRCSPRSGDLSVYWYQQSLDQGLQFLIQYYNGEERAKGNILERFSAQQFPDLHSELNLSSLELGDSALYFCASSVEAAGGHGYTFGSGTRLTVV.

The CDR3 DNA sequence: TGTGCCAGAAGAAGGGACAGACCCTACAATGAGCAGTTCTTC. Protein product: CARRRDRPYNEQFF. The chain recombines TRBV5-3 with TRBJ2-1; 7 positions match TRBD1. TRBV5-3 is known as an ORF, though its function is uncertain. The CDR3 runs to 14 residues. V shed 5 bases and J 2 bases; nucleotides not matched to a gene: 4.